A selection of T cell receptor beta chains follows, all from one sample in a study of cytomegalovirus exposure and HLA in healthy donors. Using immunoSEQ multiplex PCR, the repertoire was profiled, and TCRdb retains in-frame clones only, with some absent. The sample includes tens of thousands of clones, 72% of them seen just once. Source material: PBMCs. The source of these receptors is a woman in her forties or fifties in good health and CMV-seronegative. Each CDR3 is given with its conserved first and last residue. D genes are given only for firm matches. Rows give clone size only sometimes, using once, few, many, or a class for an expanded clone.

size	V	D	J	DNA	CDR3
-	TRBV11-2	TRBD1	TRBJ1-4	TGTGCCAGCAGCTTAGGCAGGGGGCTAGGGGAAAAACTGTTTTTT	CASSLGRGLGEKLFF
-	TRBV5-1	-	TRBJ1-1	TGCGCCAGCAGCTTCACCGGGGGGACTGAAGCTTTCTTT	CASSFTGGTEAFF
few	TRBV29-1	-	TRBJ1-1	TGCAGCGTTCAGTCGGGCCCAAGGGGCACTGAAGCTTTCTTT	CSVQSGPRGTEAFF
-	TRBV30	-	TRBJ2-3	TGTGCCTGGAGCCCTGAGGCAGATACGCAGTATTTT	CAWSPEADTQYF
-	TRBV7-2	TRBD2	TRBJ2-3	TGTGCCAGCAGCTTAGACCCCGCGGGGGGAGGAACAGATACGCAGTATTTT	CASSLDPAGGGTDTQYF
-	TRBV10-2	-	TRBJ1-2	TGCGCCAGCAGTGAGTCGACAGTATATGGCTACACCTTC	CASSESTVYGYTF
-	TRBV29-1	-	TRBJ2-3	TGCAGCGTTGAGCCAGGGAAGACAGATACGCAGTATTTT	CSVEPGKTDTQYF
-	TRBV5-1	TRBD1	TRBJ2-7	TGCGCCAGCAGCGAAAACCCCGGGACAGGGACCTACGAGCAGTACTTC	CASSENPGTGTYEQYF
-	TRBV27	-	TRBJ2-1	TGTGCCTCCGAGGATGGTGGGGGGAACAATGAGCAGTTCTTC	CASEDGGGNNEQFF
-	TRBV11-2	TRBD1	TRBJ1-2	TGTGCCAGCAGCTATAAGACAGGGGTAGATAACTATGGCTACACCTTC	CASSYKTGVDNYGYTF
-	TRBV4-1	-	TRBJ2-7	TGCGCCAGCAGCCAAGATGCGGCCGGGTACGAGCAGTACTTC	CASSQDAAGYEQYF
-	TRBV7-8	TRBD2	TRBJ2-1	TGTGCCAGCAGCTTTCTCGGCGGGAGCTCCTACAATGAGCAGTTCTTC	CASSFLGGSSYNEQFF
-	TRBV5-1	TRBD1	TRBJ1-5	TGCGCCAGCAGCTCAACAGGGGGCGGGCAGCCCCAGCATTTT	CASSSTGGGQPQHF
-	TRBV19	TRBD1	TRBJ1-5	TGTGCCAGTAGTATAAAGGTGTCGACAGGGGCATTACAGCCCCAGCATTTT	CASSIKVSTGALQPQHF